These 21 T cell receptor beta chains were sequenced from one sample in a study of blood T cell repertoires in COVID-19. Clones were read by immunoSEQ multiplex PCR, and TCRdb kept only the in-frame ones, dropping some. The table has roughly 230,000 clones, around 83% seen once; the top ten hold around 0.97%. Material: peripheral blood. The receptors derive from a man aged 40-55 years with acute or convalescent COVID-19.

The chain combines TRBV13 with TRBJ1-2; TRBD1 agrees at 7 bases. CDR1 PRHDT and CDR2 FYEKMQ come from the germline V gene (reference sequence). With 5 bases clipped from V and 4 bases from J, the junction kept 13 bases outside the gene matches. The CDR3 totals 16 residues. Here the CDR3 DNA reads TGTGCCAGCAGCCTACTGACAGGGTCCCTCCCCTATGGCTACACCTTC. Its translation: CASSLLTGSLPYGYTF.

CDR3 nucleotide sequence: TGTGCCAGCAGTGAGGCCTTCGGCTACACCTTC. Translating it yields CASSEAFGYTF. The J gene is TRBJ1-2, the V gene TRBV2; D remains unclear. This CDR3 is 11 amino acids long. From germline, CDR1 is SNHLY and CDR2 FYNNEI. The V and J ends lost 3 bases and 8 bases respectively, with 7 bases between them.

This chain uses TRBV11-2 with TRBJ1-6; 7 positions agree with TRBD1. CDR1 SGHAT and CDR2 FQNNGV come from the germline V gene. V dropped 5 bases and J dropped 4; count of bases not matched to a gene: 8. This CDR3 has 16 amino acids. The CDR3 coding sequence is TGTGCCAGCAGCCCGGCCCGGGACAGATATAATTCACCCCTCCACTTT. It is translated as CASSPARDRYNSPLHF.

This chain uses TRBV5-1 with TRBJ1-2; 12 positions agree with TRBD1. CDR1 SGHRS and CDR2 YFSETQ come from the germline V gene. CDR3 size: 16 residues. Trimming cost V 0 bases and J 6 bases; bases outside gene matches: 6. The CDR3 reads CASSLDRGQGADGYTF. The CDR3 coding sequence is TGCGCCAGCAGCTTGGATCGGGGACAGGGGGCAGATGGCTACACCTTC.

The rearrangement links TRBV7-9 to TRBJ2-2; 9 bases match TRBD1. J was trimmed by 6 bases and V by 4 bases; bases with no gene match: 6. The CDR3 runs to 15 residues. Germline V CDR1 and CDR2: SEHNR, FQNEAQ (reference sequence). The CDR3 loop reads CASSWGTGKAGELFF. The CDR3 bases are TGTGCCAGCAGCTGGGGGACAGGGAAGGCCGGGGAGCTGTTTTTT. Full variable domain (remainder filled in from reference TRBV7-9 and TRBJ2-2): DTGVSQNPRHKITKRGQNVTFRCDPISEHNRLYWYRQTLGQGPEFLTYFQNEAQLEKSRLLSDRFSAERPKGSFSTLEIQRTEQGDSAMYLCASSWGTGKAGELFFGEGSRLTVL.

This rearrangement joins TRBV5-6 to TRBJ2-2, with TRBD1 identical over 8 bases. In germline, CDR1 is SGHDT, CDR2 YYEEEE. There are 17 residues in the CDR3. V shed 1 base, J shed 1 base, and the junction held 6 bases outside the gene matches. Here the CDR3 DNA reads TGTGCCAGCAGCTTGCCGACAGGGGCGAAGAACACCGGGGAGCTGTTTTTT. Amino acid sequence: CASSLPTGAKNTGELFF. Full variable domain (remainder filled in from reference TRBV5-6 and TRBJ2-2): DAGVTQSPTHLIKTRGQQVTLRCSPKSGHDTVSWYQQALGQGPQFIFQYYEEEERQRGNFPDRFSGHQFPNYSSELNVNALLLGDSALYLCASSLPTGAKNTGELFFGEGSRLTVL.

The chain recombines TRBV6-1 with TRBJ1-6; D possibly corresponds to TRBD1 (6 bases). The germline V gene encodes CDR1 MNHNS and CDR2 SASEGT. CDR3 length: 14 residues. V lost 6 bases, J lost 7 bases, and 13 bases lay in between. CDR3 protein: CASRSKDSNSPLHF. In nucleotides, the CDR3 is TGTGCCAGCAGATCCAAGGACAGCAATTCACCCCTCCACTTT.

The chain links TRBV27 to TRBJ1-6; D is undetermined. This CDR3 is built from 17 residues. V lost 1 base and J lost 6, with 16 bases in between. Germline V lookup: CDR1 MNHEY, CDR2 SMNVEV (reference sequence). The CDR3 is CASSLYPLPGSNSPLHF. The CDR3 nucleotides are TGTGCCAGCAGTTTATACCCGTTGCCCGGTAGTAATTCACCCCTCCACTTT.

V gene TRBV2 combines with J gene TRBJ1-6, with 7 bases lining up with TRBD1. The V gene's germline CDR1 is SNHLY and CDR2 FYNNEI. V lost 8 bases and J lost 4; bases outside the gene matches: 11. This CDR3 is 16 amino acids long. DNA for the CDR3: TGTGCCAGCCGAGAGACAGGGAATGTGTATAATTCACCCCTCCACTTT. Protein product: CASRETGNVYNSPLHF.

J is TRBJ1-2 and V is TRBV19; perhaps TRBD1 as D (6 bases). The CDR3 loop spans 14 amino acids. Germline V gives CDR1 LNHDA, CDR2 SQIVND (reference sequence). Trimming removed 7 bases from V and 2 bases from J, with 14 bases in between. CDR3 DNA sequence: TGTGCCAGTAAATCCTTGACAGGCAACTATGGCTACACCTTC. Amino acids: CASKSLTGNYGYTF.

The chain carries TRBV7-9 and TRBJ2-1, with D possibly matching TRBD1 (6 bases). The CDR3 is 15 residues long. Trimming took 5 bases from V and 7 from J, leaving 18 bases between them. Germline CDR1 SEHNR, CDR2 FQNEAQ (reference sequence). The CDR3 nucleotides are TGTGCCAGCAGCGTAGGCTCTTGGGGGCTGAATGAGCAGTTCTTC. As protein: CASSVGSWGLNEQFF.

The rearrangement uses TRBV30 and TRBJ1-3, with D possibly TRBD1 on 6 matching bases. Germline V lookup: CDR1 GTSNPN, CDR2 SVGIG (reference sequence). This CDR3 has 19 residues. Trimming removed 4 bases at V and 0 bases at J, with 25 bases between. CDR3 in amino acids: CAWTSILRGGGISGNTIYF. CDR3 coding DNA: TGTGCCTGGACCTCGATCCTTCGCGGGGGCGGAATCTCTGGAAACACCATATATTTT.

CDR3 in DNA: TGTGCCAGCAGCTTAGCTGGGAGCCCTGCGACCTTC. It translates to CASSLAGSPATF. J is TRBJ1-2 and V is TRBV7-8; D not resolved. The CDR3 consists of 12 residues. Germline V CDR1 and CDR2: SGHVS, FQNEAQ. Trimming cost V 0 bases and J 14 bases, with 13 bases left between them.

The chain carries TRBV30 and TRBJ1-1; unclear D gene. From germline, CDR1 is GTSNPN and CDR2 SVGIG (reference sequence). CDR3 length: 15 residues. V was clipped by 2 bases and J by 0 bases, with 13 bases between them. For the CDR3, the DNA is TGTGCCTGGAGTAGGAGGGAGAATTTGAACACTGAAGCTTTCTTT. It is translated as CAWSRRENLNTEAFF.

This rearrangement joins TRBV30 to TRBJ1-2, with 7 bases identical to TRBD1. Germline values: CDR1 GTSNPN, CDR2 SVGIG (reference sequence). J gave up 5 bases and V 5 bases, and 5 bases lay outside the gene matches. The CDR3 sequence is 12 residues long. CDR3: CAWYTGAYGYTF. CDR3 nucleotides: TGTGCCTGGTATACAGGGGCTTATGGCTACACCTTC.

The rearrangement joins TRBV24-1 to TRBJ1-2, with a tentative D call TRBD1 (6 bases). Trimming cost V 1 base and J 3 bases, with 8 bases left between them. There are 14 residues in the CDR3. CDR1 is KGHDR and CDR2 is SFDVKD in the germline V gene. The CDR3 nucleotides read TGTGCCACCAGTGATTTATACAGGGACTATGGCTACACCTTC. It is translated as CATSDLYRDYGYTF.

This clone was counted between two and nine times. The V gene is TRBV11-2, the J gene TRBJ2-1; a weak D match, TRBD1 (6 bases). In germline, CDR1 is SGHAT, CDR2 FQNNGV. The CDR3 consists of 12 residues. The ends were cut back, 6 bases at V and 10 bases at J, with 13 bases in the middle. In DNA form, the CDR3 reads TGTGCCAGCAGTCAGGACAGAAACGAGCAGTTCTTC. Translated: CASSQDRNEQFF.

V is TRBV9 and J is TRBJ2-2; 13 bases fit TRBD2. Germline V lookup: CDR1 SGDLS, CDR2 YYNGEE. CDR3 size: 17 residues. J lost 5 bases, V lost 0 bases, and 4 bases had no gene match. The CDR3 DNA reads as TGTGCCAGCAGCGTAGGACTAGCGGGGGGACAAACCGGGGAGCTGTTTTTT. Translated, it gives CASSVGLAGGQTGELFF.

The chain has TRBV5-4 and TRBJ2-1, with D possibly TRBD2 on 5 matching bases. The CDR3 runs to 12 residues. Germline V gene data show CDR1 as SGHNT and CDR2 as YYREEE (reference sequence). V was cut by 7 bases and J by 5 bases, with 10 bases left in between. The chain's CDR3 is CASLASHNEQFF. The CDR3 region has the DNA TGTGCCAGCTTAGCTAGCCACAATGAGCAGTTCTTC.

The chain employs TRBV3-1 (or the pseudogene TRBV3-2) and TRBJ2-7; 16 positions match TRBD2. CDR1 and CDR2 from the germline V gene are LGHDT and YNNKEL (reference sequence). Unmatched junction bases numbered 9, after V lost 4 bases and J lost 3 bases. The CDR3 has 18 amino acids. The CDR3 loop reads CASSLGTSGGGKDYEQYF. The CDR3, as DNA: TGTGCCAGCAGCCTCGGGACTAGCGGGGGGGGAAAGGACTACGAGCAGTACTTC.

V and J are TRBV18 and TRBJ1-1; D might be TRBD1 (6 bases). There are 15 residues in the CDR3. CDR1 and CDR2 (germline): KGHSH, LQKENI. V lost 5 bases, J lost 0 bases, and 13 bases lay in between. This CDR3 is CASSEQGALNTEAFF. CDR3 DNA: TGTGCCAGCTCAGAACAGGGAGCGCTGAACACTGAAGCTTTCTTT.